This T cell receptor beta chain is from a study of CD8 T cells in ankylosing spondylitis. From the 5' RACE reads, TCRdb called clonotypes with MiXCR, one entry per CDR3 protein. This sample has 250,000 or so distinct CDR3 sequences; over 15% occur once, and the top ten carry less than 35%. There are 13 residues in the CDR3. In germline, CDR1 is SQVTM, CDR2 ANQGSEA. Trimming at V came to 7 bases and at J to 6 bases, leaving 7 bases not matched to a gene. The sample taken for sequencing was blood, either unsorted or a sorted T cell fraction (not recorded which). This TCR came from a male donor with ankylosing spondylitis or in good health (not recorded which). The chain recombines TRBV29-1 with TRBJ2-3; 10 nucleotides align to TRBD2. The CDR3 nucleotides read TGCAGCGGCGTGACTAGCGGGCCCGATACGCAGTATTTT. Its protein is CSGVTSGPDTQYF.